This T cell receptor beta chain is from a study of T cell changes during pregnancy in multiple sclerosis. In germline, CDR1 is LGHNA, CDR2 YSLEER. The ends lost 4 bases at V and 8 bases at J; junction bases unmatched: 7. This CDR3 is 14 amino acids long. Sequencing used immunoSEQ multiplex PCR; TCRdb keeps in-frame clones, though not all of them. The table records 55,000 to 80,000 clones, 94% of them present only once. This chain links TRBV4-3 with TRBJ2-1, with TRBD1 identical over 8 bases. The starting material was peripheral blood, obtained in the third trimester of pregnancy. This receptor was taken from a female donor with multiple sclerosis, enrolled in a pregnancy study. CDR3 DNA: TGCGCCAGCAGCCCCGGCCAGGGGGCTTATGAGCAGTTCTTC. Its protein is CASSPGQGAYEQFF.